Following are 10 T cell receptor beta chains from one sample sequenced in a study of blood T cell repertoires in COVID-19. Here immunoSEQ multiplex PCR was the method, and the copy in TCRdb shows in-frame clones only, minus some. The repertoire holds roughly 230,000 clones, with 90% as singletons. Sequencing was done on a sample of peripheral blood. These receptors were taken from a woman aged 55-70 years with COVID-19, enrolled during active disease.

The chain is built from TRBV2 and TRBJ2-3, with 9 nucleotides matching TRBD1. CDR1 is SNHLY, CDR2 FYNNEI, per germline. This CDR3 spans 14 amino acids. Unmatched junction bases numbered 9, after V lost 10 bases and J lost 4 bases. The CDR3 reads CAKDRGGPSDTQYF. CDR3 sequence (DNA): TGTGCCAAGGACAGGGGAGGTCCCTCAGATACGCAGTATTTT.

The CDR3 nucleotides are TGTGCCAGCAGCGGGACTTCCCAAGAGACCCAGTACTTC. Residues: CASSGTSQETQYF. This chain joins TRBV7-2 and TRBJ2-5; tentative D call: TRBD2 (6 bases). In germline, CDR1 is SGHTA, CDR2 FQGNSA. The CDR3 spans 13 residues. The V end lost 5 bases, the J end lost 1 base, and 8 bases lay between the germline ends.

This chain joins TRBV18 and TRBJ1-3, with TRBD1 identical over 9 bases. Germline V gene lookup returns CDR1 KGHSH and CDR2 LQKENI. V shed 1 base, J shed 2 bases, and the junction held 6 bases outside the gene matches. This CDR3 is 17 amino acids long. The DNA of the CDR3 is TGTGCCAGCTCACCACTGACAGGGGGAAAACCTGGAAACACCATATATTTT. This encodes CASSPLTGGKPGNTIYF.

CDR3 region: CASSIASRAGEDTQYF. The CDR3, as DNA: TGTGCCAGTAGTATAGCCTCCCGGGCAGGGGAAGATACGCAGTATTTT. The chain joins TRBV19 to TRBJ2-3, with D maybe TRBD1 (6 bases). Per the germline V gene, CDR1 is LNHDA and CDR2 is SQIVND (reference sequence). There are 16 residues in the CDR3. Trimming shortened V by 1 base and J by 5 bases, and 16 bases separated the two germline ends.

The J gene is TRBJ2-3, the V gene TRBV3-1 (or the pseudogene TRBV3-2); the match to TRBD1 covers 7 bases. The V gene's germline CDR1 is LGHDT and CDR2 YNNKEL (reference sequence). CDR3 length: 18 residues. The ends lost 0 bases at V and 0 bases at J; junction bases unmatched: 9. This chain's CDR3 is CASSQDYPGTASTDTQYF. DNA for the CDR3: TGTGCCAGCAGCCAAGATTACCCCGGGACAGCGAGCACAGATACGCAGTATTTT.

CDR3 DNA: TGTGCCAGCAGAGGACAGGGGGCGGAAAAACTGTTTTTT. Translation: CASRGQGAEKLFF. This rearrangement joins TRBV11-2 to TRBJ1-4, with 11 bases lining up with TRBD1. The CDR3 is made up of 13 amino acids. Germline V gene sequence: CDR1 SGHAT, CDR2 FQNNGV. With 6 bases clipped from V and 8 bases from J, the junction kept 2 bases outside the gene matches.

V and J are TRBV4-3 and TRBJ1-3; a possible D gene is TRBD1 (5 bases). Germline loops: CDR1 LGHNA, CDR2 YSLEER. Between the trimmed V and J ends, which lost 0 bases and 0 bases, there was a span of 18 bases. The CDR3 has 19 amino acids. For the CDR3, the DNA is TGCGCCAGCAGCCAAGAGACTAGGAATGTTGGGGCCTCTGGAAACACCATATATTTT. Residues: CASSQETRNVGASGNTIYF.

The rearrangement joins TRBV5-1 to TRBJ1-2; no definite D call. CDR3 size: 13 residues. V was clipped by 4 bases and J by 3 bases, with 10 bases between them. Looked up from germline, CDR1 is SGHRS and CDR2 is YFSETQ. This CDR3 is CASSAEGDYGYTF. The CDR3, as DNA: TGCGCCAGCAGCGCGGAGGGAGACTATGGCTACACCTTC.

This clone was counted a single time. The V gene is TRBV15, the J gene TRBJ2-2; D is undetermined. The CDR3 sequence is 16 residues long. V was pared by 0 bases and J by 5 bases, with 13 bases between. The germline gives CDR1 LNHNV, CDR2 YYDKDF (reference sequence). The CDR3 loop is CATSRDISSFTGELFF. In DNA form, the CDR3 reads TGTGCCACCAGCAGAGATATCTCTAGTTTTACCGGGGAGCTGTTTTTT.

CDR3 in amino acids: CASRGQQSSYNEQFF. The CDR3 bases are TGTGCCAGCAGAGGACAGCAGAGCTCCTACAATGAGCAGTTCTTC. The chain carries TRBV2 and TRBJ2-1; D is possibly TRBD1 (6 bases). Germline assignment: CDR1 SNHLY and CDR2 FYNNEI. V lost 6 bases and J lost 0, with 12 bases in between. The CDR3 consists of 15 residues.